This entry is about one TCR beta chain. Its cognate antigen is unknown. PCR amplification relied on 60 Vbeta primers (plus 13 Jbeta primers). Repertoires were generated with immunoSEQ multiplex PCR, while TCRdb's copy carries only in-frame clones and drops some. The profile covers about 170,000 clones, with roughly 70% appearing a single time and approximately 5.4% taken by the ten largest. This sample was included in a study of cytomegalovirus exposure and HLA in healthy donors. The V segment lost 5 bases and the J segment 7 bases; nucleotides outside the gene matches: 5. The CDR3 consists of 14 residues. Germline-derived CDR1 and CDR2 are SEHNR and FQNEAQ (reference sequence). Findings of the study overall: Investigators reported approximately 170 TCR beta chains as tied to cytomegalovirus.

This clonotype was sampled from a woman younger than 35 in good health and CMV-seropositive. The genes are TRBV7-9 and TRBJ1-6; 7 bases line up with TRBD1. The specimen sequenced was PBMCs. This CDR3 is CASSPRQGNSPLHF. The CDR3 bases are TGTGCCAGCAGCCCCCGACAGGGCAATTCACCCCTCCACTTT.